The subject of this entry is one T cell receptor (beta chain). The assay was immunoSEQ multiplex PCR, and TCRdb's table has in-frame clones only and misses some. Among about 310,000 clones listed, around 87% were seen once. V lost 6 bases, J lost 5 bases, and 6 bases stayed unmatched. The CDR3 covers 13 residues. Germline CDR1 MNHEY, CDR2 SVGAGI. This specimen comes from a study of blood T cell repertoires in COVID-19. Study at large: Some COVID-19 samples were acute and others convalescent; all came from the United States, Italy and Spain. Sources were T cells, B-cell-depleted T cells, or PBMCs; the material itself was cDNA or gDNA.

The gene calls are TRBV6-5 and TRBJ1-1; 7 bases align to TRBD1. Material: peripheral blood. The TCR comes from a man between 65 and 79 years old with acute or convalescent COVID-19. CDR3 protein: CASRSPGGTEAFF. DNA of the CDR3: TGTGCCAGCAGATCTCCAGGGGGTACTGAAGCTTTCTTT.